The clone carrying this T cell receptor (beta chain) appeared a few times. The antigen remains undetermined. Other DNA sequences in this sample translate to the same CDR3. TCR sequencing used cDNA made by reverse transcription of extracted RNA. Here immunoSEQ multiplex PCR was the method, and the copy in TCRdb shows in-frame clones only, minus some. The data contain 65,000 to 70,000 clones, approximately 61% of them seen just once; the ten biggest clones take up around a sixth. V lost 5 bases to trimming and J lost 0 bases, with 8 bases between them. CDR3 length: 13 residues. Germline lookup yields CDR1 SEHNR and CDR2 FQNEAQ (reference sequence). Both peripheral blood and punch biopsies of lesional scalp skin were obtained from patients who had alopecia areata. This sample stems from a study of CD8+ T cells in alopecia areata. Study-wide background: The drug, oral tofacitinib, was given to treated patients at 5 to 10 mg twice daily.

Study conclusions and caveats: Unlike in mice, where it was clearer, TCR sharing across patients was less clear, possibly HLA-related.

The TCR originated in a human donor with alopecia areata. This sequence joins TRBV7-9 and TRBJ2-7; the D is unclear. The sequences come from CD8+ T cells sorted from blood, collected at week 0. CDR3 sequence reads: CASSPSSSYEQYF. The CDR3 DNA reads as TGTGCCAGCAGCCCCAGCAGCTCCTACGAGCAGTACTTC.